This TCR beta chain is from a study of beta chain features in type 1 diabetes. Study background: Patient and healthy donor groups were alike in age, gender and cell yields. Study-level points and caveats: All four CD4+ subsets from Type 1 diabetes patients carried moderately but significantly shorter TCRB CDR3s. Any HLA-type effect on TCRB rearrangement remained unresolved here.

Every bit of the isolated RNA underwent reverse transcription, so sequencing read expressed TCRB transcripts. Data came from immunoSEQ multiplex PCR; TCRdb stores just in-frame clones and leaves some out. The sample gives about 710,000 clones, more than 12% of which show up once; 0.04% is in the top ten. Donors contributed one heparinised blood draw apiece, averaging around 100 mL. This CDR3 region has 14 residues. V lost 0 bases to trimming and J lost 3 bases, with 9 bases between them. The germline V gene has CDR1 GTSNPN and CDR2 SVGIG (reference sequence). This clone was counted only a few times. As yet, its antigen is unknown.

The source of this sequence is a man younger than 35 with type 1 diabetes. The specimen was naive CD4+ T cells from blood. The gene calls are TRBV30 and TRBJ1-5; D not certain. The chain's CDR3 is CAWSVQSFNQPQHF. The CDR3 bases are TGTGCCTGGAGTGTACAAAGCTTCAATCAGCCCCAGCATTTT.